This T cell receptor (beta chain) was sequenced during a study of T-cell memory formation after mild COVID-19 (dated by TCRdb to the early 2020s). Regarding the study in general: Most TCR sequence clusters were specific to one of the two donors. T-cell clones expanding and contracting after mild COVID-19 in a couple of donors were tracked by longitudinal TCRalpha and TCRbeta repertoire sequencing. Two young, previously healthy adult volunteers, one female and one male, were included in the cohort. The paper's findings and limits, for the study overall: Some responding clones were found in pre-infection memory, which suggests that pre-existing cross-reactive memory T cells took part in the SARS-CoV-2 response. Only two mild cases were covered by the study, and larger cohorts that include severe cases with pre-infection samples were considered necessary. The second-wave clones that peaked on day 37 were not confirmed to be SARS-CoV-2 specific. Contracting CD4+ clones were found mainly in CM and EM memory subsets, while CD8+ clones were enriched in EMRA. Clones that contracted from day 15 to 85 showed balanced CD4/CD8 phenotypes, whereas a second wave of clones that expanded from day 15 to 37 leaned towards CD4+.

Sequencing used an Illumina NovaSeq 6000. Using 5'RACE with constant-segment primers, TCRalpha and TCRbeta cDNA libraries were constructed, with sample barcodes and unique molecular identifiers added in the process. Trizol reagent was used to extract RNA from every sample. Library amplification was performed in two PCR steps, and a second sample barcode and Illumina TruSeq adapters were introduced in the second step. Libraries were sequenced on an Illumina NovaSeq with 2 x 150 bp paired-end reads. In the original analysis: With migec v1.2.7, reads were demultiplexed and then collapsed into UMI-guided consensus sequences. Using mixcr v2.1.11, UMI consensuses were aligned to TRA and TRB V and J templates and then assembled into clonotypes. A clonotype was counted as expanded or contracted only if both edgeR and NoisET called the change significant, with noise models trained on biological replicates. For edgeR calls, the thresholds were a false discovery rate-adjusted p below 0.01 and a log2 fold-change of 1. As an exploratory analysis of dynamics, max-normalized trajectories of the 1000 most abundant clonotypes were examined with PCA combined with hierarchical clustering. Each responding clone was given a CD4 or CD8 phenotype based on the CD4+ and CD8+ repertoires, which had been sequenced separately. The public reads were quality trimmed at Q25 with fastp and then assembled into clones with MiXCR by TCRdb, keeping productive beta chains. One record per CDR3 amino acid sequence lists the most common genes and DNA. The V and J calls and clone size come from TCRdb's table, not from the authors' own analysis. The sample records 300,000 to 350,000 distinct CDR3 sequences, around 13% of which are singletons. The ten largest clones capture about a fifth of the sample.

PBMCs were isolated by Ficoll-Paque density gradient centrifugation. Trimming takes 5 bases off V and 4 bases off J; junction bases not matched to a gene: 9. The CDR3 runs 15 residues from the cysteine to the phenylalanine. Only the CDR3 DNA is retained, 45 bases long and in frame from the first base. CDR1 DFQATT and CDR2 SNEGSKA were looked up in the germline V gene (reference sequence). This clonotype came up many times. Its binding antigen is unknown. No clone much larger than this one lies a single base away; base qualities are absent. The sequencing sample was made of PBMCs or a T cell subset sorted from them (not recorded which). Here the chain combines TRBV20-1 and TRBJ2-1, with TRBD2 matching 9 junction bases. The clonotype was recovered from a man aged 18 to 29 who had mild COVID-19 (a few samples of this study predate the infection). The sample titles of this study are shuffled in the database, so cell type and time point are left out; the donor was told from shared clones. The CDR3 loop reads CSALPGSGGYNEQFF. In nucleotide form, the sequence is TGCAGTGCTTTGCCGGGGAGCGGGGGGTACAATGAGCAGTTCTTC.